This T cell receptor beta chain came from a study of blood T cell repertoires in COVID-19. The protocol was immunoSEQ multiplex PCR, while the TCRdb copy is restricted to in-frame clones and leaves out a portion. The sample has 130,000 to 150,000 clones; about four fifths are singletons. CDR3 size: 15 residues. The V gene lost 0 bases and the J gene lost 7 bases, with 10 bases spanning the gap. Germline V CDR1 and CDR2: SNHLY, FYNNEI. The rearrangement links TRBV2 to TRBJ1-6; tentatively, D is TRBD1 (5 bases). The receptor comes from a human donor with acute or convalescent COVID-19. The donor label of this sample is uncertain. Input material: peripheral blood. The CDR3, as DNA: TGTGCCAGCAGTGAAGCGCGGGGCAAAAATTCACCCCTCCACTTT. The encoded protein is CASSEARGKNSPLHF.